This TCR beta chain was sequenced for a study of CD8 T cells in ankylosing spondylitis. Germline lookup yields CDR1 SGHRS and CDR2 YFSETQ. The CDR3 totals 18 residues. The junction had 8 bases not matched to a gene; V was cut back by 0 bases and J by 3 bases. Study conclusions and caveats: The study looked at matched synovial fluid samples from ankylosing spondylitis patients. Disease-linked clones were reported to be significantly enriched there. Earlier work had already found some motif variants in reactive arthritis synovial fluid and blood.

This clonotype has ten or more counts. The antigen is undetermined. Each TCR beta library was made by quantitative 5'-RACE that incorporated molecular barcodes. TCRdb processed the 5' RACE reads anew with MiXCR; each CDR3 protein has one entry. Of some 120,000 distinct CDR3 sequences listed, over 6% are singletons. The sequenced material came from blood, either unsorted or a sorted T cell fraction (not recorded which). The rearrangement links TRBV5-1 to TRBJ2-1; 11 bases fit TRBD2. The source of this sequence is a male donor with ankylosing spondylitis or in good health (not recorded which). CDR3 protein: CASSLAYSGGAFYNEQFF. The CDR3 coding sequence is TGCGCCAGCAGCTTGGCCTATAGCGGGGGGGCCTTCTACAATGAGCAGTTCTTC.